These T cell receptor beta chains were read from a single sample in a study of cytomegalovirus exposure and HLA in healthy donors. The repertoire was sequenced with immunoSEQ multiplex PCR; TCRdb's copy has only in-frame clones and lacks some. Among 120,000 or so clones, 10% were seen once, and the ten largest hold approximately 4.4%. Specimen: PBMCs. The source of these receptors is a woman between 18 and 29 years old in good health and CMV-seropositive. Each CDR3 is given with its conserved first and last residue. A D gene is named only where the DNA matches it firmly.

d_call v_call cdr3_aa
TRBD2 TRBV7-3 CASSGGAGETQYF
TRBD1 TRBV27 CASRAGQGPDTQYF
TRBD2 TRBV29-1 CSVVPSGVVQFF
. TRBV18 CASSPSAGGGYTEAFF
. TRBV2 CASRNGGERYGYTF
. TRBV2 CASKSDRNYGYTF
. TRBV10-3 CATRGADNEQFF
. TRBV5-1 CASSPTFYGYTF
TRBD1 TRBV9 CASGTASYEQYF
TRBD1 TRBV7-6 CASSSEQGYNQPQHF
TRBD2 TRBV19 CASSIGGGVAGRLDTQYF
TRBD2 TRBV18 CASTESGGEREQYF